The next 18 T cell receptor beta chains were all read from a single sample in a study of cytomegalovirus exposure and HLA in healthy donors. The PCR ran on 60 Vbeta and 13 Jbeta primers. Assay: immunoSEQ multiplex PCR; the TCRdb copy retains only in-frame clones and omits some. In the table there are 170,000 or so clones, about four fifths of which are singletons. Source material: PBMCs. All receptors derive from a man aged 45-65 years in good health and CMV-seronegative.

Only a few counts were recorded for this clone. V gene TRBV6-1 combines with J gene TRBJ2-7; weak D call: TRBD2 (5 bases). The CDR3 has 15 amino acids. V lost 3 bases, J lost 8 bases, and 20 bases lay in between. Germline V CDR1 and CDR2: MNHNS, SASEGT. CDR3 DNA: TGTGCCAGCAGTGAGATAGAGAAGGTGACTACGCAGCAGTACTTC. As protein: CASSEIEKVTTQQYF.

This chain links TRBV7-2 with TRBJ2-7, with 12 bases aligning to TRBD1. In germline, CDR1 is SGHTA, CDR2 FQGNSA. With 4 bases clipped from V and 9 bases from J, the junction kept 7 bases outside the gene matches. CDR3 length: 14 residues. The CDR3, as DNA: TGTGCCAGCAGCTCCGGGACAGGGGGCGCCGGGCAGTACTTC. This gives the protein CASSSGTGGAGQYF. Filled out from reference TRBV7-2 and TRBJ2-7, the complete variable domain reads GAGVSQSPSNKVTEKGKDVELRCDPISGHTALYWYRQSLGQGLEFLIYFQGNSAPDKSGLPSDRFSAERTGGSVSTLTIQRTQQEDSAVYLCASSSGTGGAGQYFGPGTRLTVT.

The genes are TRBV5-6 and TRBJ2-3; the D is unclear. The CDR3 loop spans 13 amino acids. CDR1 and CDR2 (germline): SGHDT, YYEEEE. The V end lost 4 bases, the J end lost 4 bases, and 10 bases lay between the germline ends. Here the CDR3 reads CASSPLRADTQYF. The CDR3 DNA reads TGTGCCAGCAGCCCGCTTAGAGCAGATACGCAGTATTTT.

The rearrangement joins TRBV28 to TRBJ2-1; 9 nucleotides match TRBD1. This CDR3 contains 17 residues. Unmatched junction bases numbered 9, after V lost 5 bases and J lost 1 base. CDR1 is MDHEN and CDR2 is SYDVKM in the germline V gene. This CDR3 reads CASSLTGTGLSYNEQFF. In DNA form, the CDR3 reads TGTGCCAGCAGTCTCACCGGGACAGGGTTATCCTACAATGAGCAGTTCTTC.

The V and J genes are TRBV7-9 and TRBJ2-1, with D possibly TRBD1 on 5 matching bases. Germline V gene sequence: CDR1 SEHNR, CDR2 FQNEAQ (reference sequence). The V end was cut by 2 bases, the J end by 6 bases, with 23 bases between. The CDR3 length is 18 residues. The DNA for the CDR3 is TGTGCCAGCAGCTTACCGGGCCTCGGGCTCCGAAGGGGCAATGAGCAGTTCTTC. Protein product: CASSLPGLGLRRGNEQFF.

The CDR3 sequence is CASSGRDNNYGYTF. In DNA, the CDR3 is TGTGCCAGCAGCGGCCGGGACAACAACTATGGCTACACCTTC. This chain joins TRBV9 and TRBJ1-2, with D maybe TRBD1 (6 bases). The length of the CDR3 is 14 residues. The germline V gene has CDR1 SGDLS and CDR2 YYNGEE. V lost 3 bases, J lost 2 bases, and 11 bases lay in between.

The chain combines TRBV7-2 with TRBJ1-2, with a possible D match to TRBD1 (5 bases). V was pared by 1 base and J by 1 base, with 13 bases between. This CDR3 comprises 16 residues. The germline V gene encodes CDR1 SGHTA and CDR2 FQGNSA. The CDR3 spells CASSLGGANLNYGYTF. The CDR3 nucleotides are TGTGCCAGCAGCTTAGGCGGGGCCAACCTTAACTATGGCTACACCTTC.

A few counts support this clone. V and J are TRBV19 and TRBJ1-5, with 7 bases matching TRBD1. CDR1 is LNHDA, CDR2 SQIVND, per germline (reference sequence). This CDR3 spans 13 amino acids. With 4 bases clipped from V and 9 bases from J, the junction kept 6 bases outside the gene matches. In nucleotides, the CDR3 is TGTGCCAGTAGTACACAGGGGAGTGGGCCCCAGCATTTT. Protein: CASSTQGSGPQHF.

This clone has more than one count but fewer than ten. The chain uses TRBV9 and TRBJ1-1; 9 bases align to TRBD1. The germline CDR1 and CDR2 sequences are SGDLS and YYNGEE. The CDR3 consists of 13 residues. V gave up 3 bases and J gave up 7 bases; unmatched junction bases: 4. The CDR3 DNA reads as TGTGCCAGCAGCGGAGACAGGGGGGTTGAAGCTTTCTTT. It encodes CASSGDRGVEAFF.

This clone has a single count. The chain links TRBV18 to TRBJ2-7; possible D gene TRBD1, 6 bases. Trimming cost V 5 bases and J 0 bases, with 14 bases left between them. The CDR3 extends over 15 amino acids. In germline, CDR1 is KGHSH, CDR2 LQKENI. The CDR3 loop reads CASSATGPSSYEQYF. In nucleotides, the CDR3 is TGTGCCAGCTCAGCAACAGGGCCCAGCTCCTACGAGCAGTACTTC.

The chain carries TRBV7-2 and TRBJ1-1, with TRBD1 identical over 7 bases. The CDR3 is 13 amino acids. Per the germline V gene, CDR1 is SGHTA and CDR2 is FQGNSA. After removal of 8 bases from V and 1 base from J, the junction contained 4 bases not matched to a gene. This CDR3 is CASGTVGNTEAFF. CDR3 coding DNA: TGTGCCAGCGGGACAGTGGGGAACACTGAAGCTTTCTTT.

This clone has just one count. The chain employs TRBV28 and TRBJ2-7, with 11 positions matching TRBD2. Germline values: CDR1 MDHEN, CDR2 SYDVKM. The CDR3 extends over 13 amino acids. Trimming at V came to 6 bases and at J to 6 bases, leaving 4 bases not matched to a gene. The CDR3 bases are TGTGCCAGCAGGACTAGCGGGACGGGCGAGCAGTACTTC. Its translation is CASRTSGTGEQYF.

The chain carries TRBV9 and TRBJ1-6; tentative D call: TRBD1 (6 bases). The germline V gene encodes CDR1 SGDLS and CDR2 YYNGEE. The CDR3 has 14 amino acids. V lost 4 bases, J lost 11 bases, and 16 bases lay in between. The CDR3 loop is CASSPRQVLTPLHF. As DNA, the CDR3 is TGTGCCAGCAGCCCACGACAGGTGTTAACACCCCTCCACTTT.

The chain links TRBV28 to TRBJ1-4; TRBD1 is a possible D gene (5 bases). The V and J ends lost 6 bases and 7 bases respectively, with 21 bases between them. The CDR3 loop spans 16 amino acids. Germline loops: CDR1 MDHEN, CDR2 SYDVKM. CDR3 in amino acids: CASSTPTWGGGEKLFF. The DNA for the CDR3 is TGTGCCAGCAGCACACCCACCTGGGGGGGTGGTGAAAAACTGTTTTTT.

In its sample, this clone was seen once. This chain connects TRBV30 to TRBJ2-1; D possibly corresponds to TRBD2 (6 bases). Trimming took off 0 bases at V and 8 bases at J, with 17 bases between the two ends. The CDR3 loop spans 15 amino acids. Germline CDR1 and CDR2: GTSNPN and SVGIG (reference sequence). In nucleotides, the CDR3 is TGTGCCTGGAGTGTAGGCGGGACCAAGAATGATGAGCAGTTCTTC. This codes for CAWSVGGTKNDEQFF.

The rearrangement joins TRBV10-3 to TRBJ1-1; 7 bases agree with TRBD1. The CDR3 length is 14 residues. Trimming at V came to 4 bases and at J to 5 bases, leaving 7 bases not matched to a gene. Germline CDR1 ENHRY, CDR2 SYGVKD. This chain's CDR3 is CAISVTGERTEAFF. DNA for the CDR3: TGTGCCATCAGTGTAACAGGGGAGAGAACTGAAGCTTTCTTT.

The chain joins TRBV2 to TRBJ2-5; maybe TRBD1 (5 bases). Germline V gene lookup returns CDR1 SNHLY and CDR2 FYNNEI. The CDR3 is 15 amino acids. V was trimmed by 5 bases and J by 5 bases, leaving 18 bases between them. The CDR3 DNA reads as TGTGCCAGCAGTCCAAGGACATTTACTGGGGAGACCCAGTACTTC. Its protein product is CASSPRTFTGETQYF.

The V call is TRBV14, the J call TRBJ1-6; D unresolved. The CDR3 sequence is 12 residues long. The V end was cut by 3 bases, the J end by 9 bases, with 6 bases between. Germline CDR1 and CDR2: SGHDN and FVKESK. The CDR3, as DNA: TGTGCCAGCAGCCACGAGGGTTCACCCCTCCACTTT. It is translated as CASSHEGSPLHF.